One and the same sample provided the 24 T cell receptor beta chains below, sequenced in a study of cytomegalovirus exposure and HLA in healthy donors. This PCR relied on a set of 60 Vbeta primers and 13 Jbeta primers. TCRdb's table, derived via immunoSEQ multiplex PCR, lists solely in-frame clones and lacks some. Here the sample spans around 210,000 clones, more than 70% being singletons. The sequenced material came from PBMCs. All receptors derive from a boy younger than 18 in good health and CMV-seronegative.

The table lists this clone with a count of one. This chain connects TRBV7-2 to TRBJ2-2; 8 bases are a match to TRBD1. V was pared by 5 bases and J by 1 base, with 3 bases of the junction left unmatched. Germline V gives CDR1 SGHTA, CDR2 FQGNSA. This CDR3 is 15 amino acids long. DNA of the CDR3: TGTGCCAGCAGCCGGGACAGGAGGAACACCGGGGAGCTGTTTTTT. Its protein is CASSRDRRNTGELFF.

This clone was picked up a small number of times. The chain employs TRBV27 and TRBJ1-1, with D possibly TRBD1 on 6 matching bases. Germline CDR1 is MNHEY and CDR2 is SMNVEV (reference sequence). The V end lost 7 bases, the J end lost 7 bases, and 19 bases lay between the germline ends. This CDR3 contains 14 residues. The CDR3 sequence is CASTPNRVNGEAFF. In DNA form, the CDR3 reads TGTGCCAGCACTCCCAACAGGGTGAACGGTGAAGCTTTCTTT.

The J gene is TRBJ2-7, the V gene TRBV27; 8 bases line up with TRBD2. The J segment lost 0 bases and the V segment lost 4 bases, leaving 14 bases of the junction unmatched. The CDR3 contains 18 residues. CDR1 is MNHEY and CDR2 is SMNVEV in the germline V gene (reference sequence). CDR3 sequence (DNA): TGTGCCAGCAGTTATGGTGCAGCGGGAGAGGAGGGCTCCTACGAGCAGTACTTC. Translation gives CASSYGAAGEEGSYEQYF.

This clone was detected only a few times. J is TRBJ1-1 and V is TRBV30; tentative D call: TRBD1 (6 bases). In germline, CDR1 is GTSNPN, CDR2 SVGIG (reference sequence). The V end lost 4 bases, the J end lost 8 bases, and 14 bases lay between the germline ends. The CDR3 totals 12 residues. DNA of the CDR3: TGTGCCTGGATTACGGGGGGGCTGGAAGCTTTCTTT. Its protein is CAWITGGLEAFF. Using reference TRBV30 and TRBJ1-1 for the parts outside the CDR3, the full variable domain is SQTIHQWPATLVQPVGSPLSLECTVEGTSNPNLYWYRQAAGRGLQLLFYSVGIGQISSEVPQNLSASRPQDRQFILSSKKLLLSDSGFYLCAWITGGLEAFFGQGTRLTVV.

The CDR3 nucleotides are TGTGCCAGCAGCCCCCTTAGTAGCGGGAGAAATGGGGAGCTGTTTTTT. Translation gives CASSPLSSGRNGELFF. The V call is TRBV7-9, the J call TRBJ2-2, with TRBD2 matching 9 bases. With V trimmed by 5 bases and J by 8 bases, 12 bases remained unmatched. In germline, CDR1 is SEHNR, CDR2 FQNEAQ (reference sequence). The CDR3 loop spans 16 amino acids.

The V call is TRBV11-3, the J call TRBJ1-1; D may be TRBD1 (6 bases). From germline, CDR1 is SGHNT and CDR2 YENEEA. V shed 2 bases and J shed 2 bases, with 15 bases lying between them. The length of the CDR3 is 16 residues. The DNA of the CDR3 is TGTGCCAGCAGCTTAAACCCTCGGACAGATAACACTGAAGCTTTCTTT. It specifies CASSLNPRTDNTEAFF.

The genes are TRBV6-1 and TRBJ1-2, with TRBD1 identical over 7 bases. The CDR3 has 16 residues. With V trimmed by 0 bases and J by 4 bases, 8 bases remained unmatched. The germline CDR1 and CDR2 sequences are MNHNS and SASEGT. This chain's CDR3 is CASSEARFAGGYGYTF. The CDR3 DNA reads TGTGCCAGCAGTGAAGCACGATTTGCAGGGGGCTATGGCTACACCTTC.

About this clone: At one of its ends the junction is not consistent with the germline gene, which may arise from a read error. This rearrangement joins TRBV2 to TRBJ2-1; D may be TRBD2 (7 bases). The CDR3 sequence is 16 residues long. CDR1 SNHLY and CDR2 FYNNEI come from the germline V gene. CDR3 amino acids: CASSEARGGPYNEQFF. Written as DNA, the CDR3 is TGTGCCAGCAGCGAAGCGAGGGGGGGGCCCTACAATGAGCAGTTCTTC. Full variable domain (missing parts from reference TRBV2 and TRBJ2-1): EPEVTQTPSHQVTQMGQEVILRCVPISNHLYFYWYRQILGQKVEFLVSFYNNEISEKSEIFDDQFSVERPDGSNFTLKIRSTKLEDSAMYFCASSEARGGPYNEQFFGPGTRLTVL.

The rearrangement links TRBV27 to TRBJ1-2; 7 positions match TRBD1. The CDR3 totals 15 residues. Germline lookup yields CDR1 MNHEY and CDR2 SMNVEV (reference sequence). The junction had 12 bases not matched to a gene; V was cut back by 3 bases and J by 8 bases. CDR3 coding DNA: TGTGCCAGCAGTTTTTCTGACAGGGTGATTGAGGGCTACACCTTC. Residues: CASSFSDRVIEGYTF.

A few counts support this clone. The chain uses TRBV6-4 and TRBJ2-5; D is perhaps TRBD2 (6 bases). Trimming pared 3 bases from V and 2 bases from J, leaving 13 bases between. Germline loops: CDR1 MRHNA, CDR2 SNTAGT. The CDR3 is 15 amino acids. The CDR3 protein is CASSESGGGQETQYF. The CDR3 DNA sequence: TGTGCCAGCAGTGAATCTGGTGGGGGGCAAGAGACCCAGTACTTC.

The chain joins TRBV13 to TRBJ2-2; 11 positions agree with TRBD2. The CDR3 length is 16 residues. Per germline, CDR1 PRHDT and CDR2 FYEKMQ (reference sequence). The ends lost 3 bases at V and 1 base at J; junction bases unmatched: 1. The CDR3, as DNA: TGTGCCAGCAGCTTGGGACTAGCGGAGAACACCGGGGAGCTGTTTTTT. Translated: CASSLGLAENTGELFF.

The chain is built from TRBV7-8 and TRBJ2-1, with TRBD1 identical over 8 bases. The CDR3 sequence is 15 residues long. Germline loops: CDR1 SGHVS, CDR2 FQNEAQ. V lost 5 bases to trimming and J lost 5 bases; unmatched junction nucleotides: 8. CDR3: CASSPAGQGNNEQFF. CDR3 in DNA: TGTGCCAGCAGCCCTGCCGGACAGGGAAACAATGAGCAGTTCTTC.

The chain uses TRBV27 and TRBJ2-7; 7 nucleotides match TRBD2. The trim removed 3 bases at V and 7 bases at J, leaving 12 bases unmatched. This CDR3 comprises 15 residues. The germline gives CDR1 MNHEY, CDR2 SMNVEV (reference sequence). The CDR3 loop is CASSFRREGLDEQYF. CDR3 coding DNA: TGTGCCAGCAGTTTTAGGAGGGAGGGCCTCGATGAGCAGTACTTC.

J is TRBJ2-5 and V is TRBV27; D not certain. Germline CDR1 is MNHEY and CDR2 is SMNVEV (reference sequence). The CDR3 length is 14 residues. With 4 bases removed from V and 1 base from J, the gap between germline ends came to 10 bases. CDR3 sequence reads: CASSSETGQETQYF. In nucleotides, the CDR3 is TGTGCCAGCAGTTCCGAAACGGGCCAAGAGACCCAGTACTTC.

About this clone itself: Other nucleotide sequences from this sample produce the same CDR3. The chain links TRBV19 to TRBJ1-1, with D hard to call. The CDR3 length is 11 residues. Trimming removed 7 bases at V and 1 base at J, with 4 bases between. Germline CDR1 and CDR2: LNHDA and SQIVND (reference sequence). CDR3 amino acids: CASIGNTEAFF. The CDR3 region has the DNA TGTGCCAGTATCGGGAACACTGAAGCTTTCTTT.

The chain links TRBV5-6 to TRBJ2-5, with D perhaps matching TRBD1 (6 bases). The end of the DNA fits TRBJ2-7 better, so the J call may be wrong. From germline, CDR1 is SGHDT and CDR2 YYEEEE. The CDR3 spans 14 residues. CDR3 sequence (DNA): TGTGCCAGCAGCTTACGGGGACACTTCTACGAGCAGTACTTC. Translating it yields CASSLRGHFYEQYF.

The chain links TRBV7-9 to TRBJ2-3; no definite D call. Trimming removed 2 bases from V and 2 bases from J, with 8 bases in between. The CDR3 totals 14 residues. The germline CDR1 and CDR2 sequences are SEHNR and FQNEAQ (reference sequence). In DNA, the CDR3 is TGTGCCAGCAGCTTAATAACTGCCACAGATACGCAGTATTTT. It encodes CASSLITATDTQYF.

V gene TRBV7-8 combines with J gene TRBJ1-1, with 7 nucleotides matching TRBD1. The germline V gene has CDR1 SGHVS and CDR2 FQNEAQ. The CDR3 is made up of 15 amino acids. Unmatched junction bases numbered 9, after V lost 5 bases and J lost 3 bases. The CDR3 loop reads CASSPLTGSDTEAFF. CDR3 in DNA: TGTGCCAGCAGCCCCCTGACAGGGTCCGACACTGAAGCTTTCTTT.

The J gene is TRBJ2-7, the V gene TRBV6-5; 7 nucleotides agree with TRBD1. This CDR3 contains 13 residues. After removal of 10 bases from V and 6 bases from J, the junction contained 12 bases not matched to a gene. Germline CDR1 reads MNHEY; CDR2 reads SVGAGI. CDR3 loop: CATRTGTTGEQYF. In nucleotides, the CDR3 is TGTGCCACCAGGACAGGAACTACGGGCGAGCAGTACTTC.

The V and J genes are TRBV11-1 and TRBJ1-1; D perhaps matches TRBD1 (6 bases). CDR3 length: 14 residues. V shed 4 bases and J shed 5 bases, with 14 bases lying between them. Per germline, CDR1 SGHAT and CDR2 FQDESV (reference sequence). The CDR3 DNA reads TGTGCCAGCAGCTCACAGGGTTATGGTACTGAAGCTTTCTTT. Its translation is CASSSQGYGTEAFF.

The chain carries TRBV25-1 and TRBJ1-2, with TRBD1 identical over 10 bases. This CDR3 is 15 amino acids long. Trimming removed 3 bases from V and 8 bases from J; junction bases left unmatched: 9. Looked up from germline, CDR1 is MGHDK and CDR2 is SYGVNS. The CDR3 region has the DNA TGTGCCAGCAGTGATCCTTCGACAGGGGGCTTAGGCTACACCTTC. Its translation is CASSDPSTGGLGYTF.

There are a few counts of this clone. The V gene is TRBV7-7, the J gene TRBJ1-2; possible D gene TRBD1, 5 bases. This CDR3 has 14 residues. The germline gives CDR1 SSHAT, CDR2 FNYEAQ (reference sequence). Trimming removed 2 bases from V and 3 bases from J, with 10 bases in between. The CDR3 bases are TGTGCCAGCAGCTTAAAACAGGCTGACTATGGCTACACCTTC. This encodes CASSLKQADYGYTF.

Concerning this clone: The same CDR3 also results from other DNA sequences found in this sample. The rearrangement uses TRBV6-5 and TRBJ1-5; D is uncertain. Trimming took off 0 bases at V and 6 bases at J, with 6 bases between the two ends. The length of the CDR3 is 13 residues. CDR1 MNHEY and CDR2 SVGAGI come from the germline V gene. CDR3 in DNA: TGTGCCAGCAGTTACTCGCGGGCTCAGCCCCAGCATTTT. Translating it yields CASSYSRAQPQHF.

This clone was seen once. The chain uses TRBV19 and TRBJ1-2; TRBD1 matches at 8 bases. The CDR3 is made up of 14 amino acids. Per the germline V gene, CDR1 is LNHDA and CDR2 is SQIVND (reference sequence). Trimming removed 3 bases from V and 1 base from J; junction bases left unmatched: 1. CDR3 amino acids: CASSIDRGNYGYTF. The CDR3 DNA is TGTGCCAGTAGTATCGACAGGGGTAACTATGGCTACACCTTC.